This is a list of T cell receptor beta chains from one sample in a study of lymphopenia after photon versus proton radiotherapy. Some clones are missing from TCRdb's copy, which holds only in-frame ones; the method was immunoSEQ multiplex PCR. The top ten clones hold about 0.72% of a sample with just over 30,000 clones, around 94% of them seen once. Sequenced material: peripheral blood, taken from a patient treated with photon-based radiotherapy. All receptors come from a woman aged 50 to 60 with cholangiocarcinoma. Each CDR3 is given with its conserved first and last residue. D genes are given only for firm matches. Only some rows state a clone size, as once, few, many or a class for expanded clones.

j_call	clone_size	d_call	v_call	cdr3_nt	cdr3_aa
TRBJ1-6	.	.	TRBV25-1	TGTGCCAGCACCTTCACGGGAGGGGGAAATTCACCCCTCCACTTT	CASTFTGGGNSPLHF
TRBJ2-1	once	.	TRBV7-8	TGTGCCAGCAGCTCCCCTGGCAATGAGCAGTTCTTC	CASSSPGNEQFF
TRBJ1-5	.	.	TRBV10-3	TGTGCCATCCAGGCCGAAGGTTACTATCAGCCCCAGCATTTT	CAIQAEGYYQPQHF
TRBJ2-5	.	.	TRBV13	TGTGCCAGCAGCTGGGGCAGCCATATCCAAGAGACCCAGTACTTC	CASSWGSHIQETQYF
TRBJ2-1	.	TRBD2	TRBV4-3	TGCGCCAGCAGCCAAGTCTTACTAGCGGGGGTCTCGGGTTACAATGAGCAGTTCTTC	CASSQVLLAGVSGYNEQFF
TRBJ2-7	once	.	TRBV10-3	TGTGCCATCCGATCCGACAGTGGCGAGCAGTACTTC	CAIRSDSGEQYF
TRBJ1-5	.	TRBD1	TRBV29-1	TGCAGCGCTGCCCTGACAGGGGGATTGGATCAGCCCCAGCATTTT	CSAALTGGLDQPQHF
TRBJ1-6	.	.	TRBV4-3	TGCGCCAGCAGCCAAGATCTAGCGATCCAGGCCTATAATTCACCCCTCCACTTT	CASSQDLAIQAYNSPLHF
TRBJ1-6	.	.	TRBV7-2	TGTGCCAGCAGCTCGCCGCGGGGGAATTCACCCCTCCACTTT	CASSSPRGNSPLHF
TRBJ2-2	.	TRBD1	TRBV19	TGTGCCAGTAGTAAGGCCCCGGGACAGGGGTACACCGGGGAGCTGTTTTTT	CASSKAPGQGYTGELFF
TRBJ1-1	.	.	TRBV5-1	TGCGCCAGCAGCTTGGCGGGTACGGACACTGAAGCTTTCTTT	CASSLAGTDTEAFF
TRBJ2-3	.	TRBD2	TRBV18	TGTGCCAGCTCCCCGACTAGCGGGTCAGATACGCAGTATTTT	CASSPTSGSDTQYF
TRBJ2-2	.	.	TRBV7-8	TGTGCCAGCAGCTTAGTAGCAGAGGCCATGGGTAGGGCCGGGGAGCTGTTTTTT	CASSLVAEAMGRAGELFF
TRBJ1-2	.	TRBD1	TRBV14	TGTGCCAGCAGCCCCCGGACGGGACAGGGGGCTAACTATGGCTACACCTTC	CASSPRTGQGANYGYTF
TRBJ1-1	.	.	TRBV9	TGTGCCAGCAGCGTAGGGCCGGGAAACACTGAAGCTTTCTTT	CASSVGPGNTEAFF
TRBJ2-7	.	.	TRBV7-2	TGTGCCAGCAGCTTAGGAGTCGGTCGAGGGGCGTACGAGCAGTACTTC	CASSLGVGRGAYEQYF
TRBJ1-1	.	.	TRBV10-3	TGTGCCATCTCACAAAAGGCCCAGAACACTGAAGCTTTCTTT	CAISQKAQNTEAFF
TRBJ1-1	.	.	TRBV5-1	TGCGCCAGCAGCCCGCCCGGGACAAGGAACACTGAAGCTTTCTTT	CASSPPGTRNTEAFF
TRBJ1-4	once	.	TRBV29-1	TGCAGCGTTGAAGGGACAACCAGGGGAAAACTGTTTTTT	CSVEGTTRGKLFF
TRBJ1-2	.	.	TRBV5-1	TGCGCCAGCAGCTTGGCGGTGGACTATGGCTACACCTTC	CASSLAVDYGYTF
TRBJ2-5	.	.	TRBV6-6	TGTGCCAGCAGCCAGGGGGGCCCCAAAGAGACCCAGTACTTC	CASSQGGPKETQYF
TRBJ2-7	.	TRBD1	TRBV7-9	TGTGCCAGCGAAACAGGGGATCCCTACGAGCAGTACTTC	CASETGDPYEQYF
TRBJ2-7	.	.	TRBV5-1	TGCGCCAGCAGCCCCGTGGGGGAACTGTACGAGCAGTACTTC	CASSPVGELYEQYF
TRBJ2-3	once	TRBD1	TRBV4-1	TGCGCCAGCAGCCACCCATTGGACAGGGGGGGACCAGTTACGCAGTATTTT	CASSHPLDRGGPVTQYF